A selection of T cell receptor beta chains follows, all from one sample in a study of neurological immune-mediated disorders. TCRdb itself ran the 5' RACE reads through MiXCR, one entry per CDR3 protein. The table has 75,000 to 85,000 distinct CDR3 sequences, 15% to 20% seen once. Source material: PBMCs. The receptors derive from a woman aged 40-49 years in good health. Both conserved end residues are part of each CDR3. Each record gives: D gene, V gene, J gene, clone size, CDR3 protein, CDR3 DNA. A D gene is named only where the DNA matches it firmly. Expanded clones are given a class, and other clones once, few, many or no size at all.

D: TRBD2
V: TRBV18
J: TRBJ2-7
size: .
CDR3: CASSPPAGGGYEQYF
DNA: TGTGCCAGCTCACCGCCCGCGGGGGGTGGTTACGAGCAGTACTTC

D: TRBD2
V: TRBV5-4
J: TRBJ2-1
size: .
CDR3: CASSLDAGGFDEQFF
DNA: TGTGCCAGCAGCTTGGACGCCGGGGGGTTCGATGAGCAGTTCTTC

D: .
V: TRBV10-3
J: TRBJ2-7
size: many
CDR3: CAISETETPYEQYF
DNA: TGTGCCATCAGTGAGACCGAGACTCCCTACGAGCAGTACTTC

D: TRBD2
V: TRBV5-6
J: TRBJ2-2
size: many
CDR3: CASSLLAGGENTGELFF
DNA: TGTGCCAGCAGCTTACTAGCGGGGGGCGAAAACACCGGGGAGCTGTTTTTT

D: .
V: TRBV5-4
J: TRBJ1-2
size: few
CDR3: CASSAPRDAGYTF
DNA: TGTGCCAGCAGCGCCCCCAGGGATGCGGGCTACACCTTC

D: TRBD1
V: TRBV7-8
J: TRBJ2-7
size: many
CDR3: CASSNWDSVGEQYF
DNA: TGTGCCAGCAGCAATTGGGACAGCGTGGGGGAGCAGTACTTC

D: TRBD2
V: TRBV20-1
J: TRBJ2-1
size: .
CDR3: CSARPRGGRPSYNEQFF
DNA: TGCAGTGCTAGACCCCGGGGCGGGAGGCCGTCCTACAATGAGCAGTTCTTC

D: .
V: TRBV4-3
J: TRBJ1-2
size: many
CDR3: CASSQDPGPLYGYTF
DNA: TGCGCCAGCAGCCAAGATCCCGGGCCCCTCTATGGCTACACCTTC

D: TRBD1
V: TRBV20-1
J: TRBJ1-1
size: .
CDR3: CSASPADRGRNNEAFF
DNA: TGCAGTGCTAGCCCTGCGGACAGGGGCCGTAATAATGAGGCTTTCTTT

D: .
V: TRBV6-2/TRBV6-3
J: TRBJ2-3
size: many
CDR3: CASIPGRETDTQYF
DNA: TGTGCCAGCATTCCAGGGAGAGAGACAGATACGCAGTATTTT

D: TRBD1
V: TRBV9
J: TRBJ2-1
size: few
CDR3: CASSAPTGAAYNEQFF
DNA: TGTGCCAGCAGCGCCCCGACAGGGGCTGCCTACAATGAGCAGTTCTTC

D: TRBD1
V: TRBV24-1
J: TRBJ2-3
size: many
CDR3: CATSDSPGQGFMDTQYF
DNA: TGTGCCACCAGTGACTCGCCGGGACAGGGTTTTATGGATACGCAGTATTTT

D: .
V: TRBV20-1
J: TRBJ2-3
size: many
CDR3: CSARDFVDTQYF
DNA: TGCAGTGCTAGAGATTTCGTAGATACGCAGTATTTT

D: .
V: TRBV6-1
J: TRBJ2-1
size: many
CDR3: CASTTDYNEQFF
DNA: TGTGCCAGCACTACGGATTACAATGAGCAGTTCTTC

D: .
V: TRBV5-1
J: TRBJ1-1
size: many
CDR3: CASSVRAPRTEAFF
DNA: TGCGCCAGCAGCGTCCGGGCCCCTAGAACTGAAGCTTTCTTT

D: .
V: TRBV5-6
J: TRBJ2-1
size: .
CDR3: CASSRDRSSYNEQFF
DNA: TGTGCCAGCAGTCGAGACAGGAGCTCCTACAATGAGCAGTTCTTC

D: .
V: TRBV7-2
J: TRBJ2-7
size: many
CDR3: CASSLDPPPIAEQYF
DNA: TGTGCCAGCAGCTTAGACCCTCCTCCCATAGCAGAGCAGTACTTC

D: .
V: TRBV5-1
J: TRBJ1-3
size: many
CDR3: CASSLGASSSGNTIYF
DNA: TGCGCCAGCAGCTTGGGGGCATCCAGCTCTGGAAACACCATATATTTT

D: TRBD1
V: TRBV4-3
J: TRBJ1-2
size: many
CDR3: CASSQATDRGSYGYTF
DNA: TGCGCCAGCAGCCAAGCGACGGACAGGGGTTCTTATGGCTACACCTTC

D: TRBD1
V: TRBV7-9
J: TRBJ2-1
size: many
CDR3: CASSGNRGIKFF
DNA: TGTGCCAGCAGCGGGAACAGGGGTATAAAGTTCTTC

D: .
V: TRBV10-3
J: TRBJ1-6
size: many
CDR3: CAISESDWRSSGNSPLHF
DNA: TGTGCCATCAGTGAGTCGGATTGGAGGTCCTCGGGGAATTCACCCCTCCACTTT

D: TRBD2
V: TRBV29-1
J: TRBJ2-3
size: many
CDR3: CSAYSGGQDTQYF
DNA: TGCAGCGCTTATAGCGGGGGGCAAGATACGCAGTATTTT

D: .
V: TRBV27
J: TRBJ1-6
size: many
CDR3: CASSLLGEDNSPLHF
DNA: TGTGCCAGCAGTTTATTAGGGGAAGATAATTCACCCCTCCACTTT

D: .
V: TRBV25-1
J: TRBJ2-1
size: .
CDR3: CASSEFGDEQFF
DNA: TGTGCCAGCAGTGAATTCGGCGATGAGCAGTTCTTC

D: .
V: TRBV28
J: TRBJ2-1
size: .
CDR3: CASSPHRAYNEQFF
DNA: TGTGCCAGCAGCCCCCACAGGGCCTACAATGAGCAGTTCTTC

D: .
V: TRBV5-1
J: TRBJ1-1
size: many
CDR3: CASSIDLGSTEAFF
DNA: TGCGCCAGCAGCATAGACTTAGGAAGTACTGAAGCTTTCTTT

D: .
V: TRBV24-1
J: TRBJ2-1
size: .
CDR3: CATHEVLGAREQFF
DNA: TGTGCCACCCATGAGGTACTCGGGGCACGGGAGCAGTTCTTC

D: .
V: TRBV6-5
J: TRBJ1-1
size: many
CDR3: CASGNLGRDTEAFF
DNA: TGTGCCAGCGGAAATCTCGGTAGGGACACTGAAGCTTTCTTT

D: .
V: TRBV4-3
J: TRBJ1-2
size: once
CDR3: CASSQDWGLNYGYTF
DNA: TGCGCCAGCAGCCAAGATTGGGGGCTTAACTATGGCTACACCTTC

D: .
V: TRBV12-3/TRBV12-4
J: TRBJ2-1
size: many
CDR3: CASSFRGGEMNEQFF
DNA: TGTGCCAGCAGTTTCCGAGGGGGGGAGATGAATGAGCAGTTCTTC

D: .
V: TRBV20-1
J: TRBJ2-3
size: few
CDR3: CSARDAGTDTQYF
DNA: TGCAGTGCTAGAGACGCGGGGACAGATACGCAGTATTTT

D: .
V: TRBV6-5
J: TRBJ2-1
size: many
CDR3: CASSTGPSDEQFF
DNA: TGTGCCAGCAGTACCGGACCGTCCGATGAGCAGTTCTTC

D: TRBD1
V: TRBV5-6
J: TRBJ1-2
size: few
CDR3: CASSLALTGNNGYTF
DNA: TGTGCCAGCAGCTTGGCCCTGACAGGGAATAACGGCTACACCTTC

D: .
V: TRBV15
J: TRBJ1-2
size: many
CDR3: CATSPRVDRLGSRYTF
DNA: TGTGCCACCAGCCCGAGAGTGGACAGATTAGGAAGTCGCTACACCTTC

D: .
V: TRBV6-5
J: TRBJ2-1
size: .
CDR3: CASSYSPRGGSYNEQFF
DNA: TGTGCCAGCAGTTACTCTCCTAGGGGGGGCTCCTACAATGAGCAGTTCTTC

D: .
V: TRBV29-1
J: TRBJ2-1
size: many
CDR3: CSVEESGNEQFF
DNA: TGCAGCGTTGAAGAGTCCGGAAATGAGCAGTTCTTC

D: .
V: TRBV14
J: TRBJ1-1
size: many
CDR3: CASSQDTGEAFF
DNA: TGTGCCAGCAGCCAAGATACGGGTGAAGCTTTCTTT

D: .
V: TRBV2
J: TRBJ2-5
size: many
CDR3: CASSDGLQETQYF
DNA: TGTGCCAGCAGTGACGGACTCCAAGAGACCCAGTACTTC

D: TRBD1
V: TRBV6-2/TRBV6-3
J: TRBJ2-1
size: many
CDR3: CASSHGQGADEQFF
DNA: TGTGCCAGCAGCCACGGACAGGGGGCAGATGAGCAGTTCTTC

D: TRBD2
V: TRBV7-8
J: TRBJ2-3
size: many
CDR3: CASSQKGKAGGDTQYF
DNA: TGTGCCAGCAGCCAAAAGGGGAAAGCGGGGGGGGATACGCAGTATTTT

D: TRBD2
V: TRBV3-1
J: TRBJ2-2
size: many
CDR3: CASSLAGGHTGELFF
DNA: TGTGCCAGCAGTCTAGCGGGGGGGCATACCGGGGAGCTGTTTTTT

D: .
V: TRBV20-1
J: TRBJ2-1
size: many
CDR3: CSARDLGRDDNEQFF
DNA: TGCAGTGCTAGAGATCTGGGCAGGGACGACAATGAGCAGTTCTTC

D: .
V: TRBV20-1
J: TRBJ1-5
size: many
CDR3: CSADAGSNQPQHF
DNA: TGCAGTGCTGACGCAGGATCTAATCAGCCCCAGCATTTT

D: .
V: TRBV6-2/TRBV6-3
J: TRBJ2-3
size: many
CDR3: CASRGPTDTQYF
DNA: TGTGCCAGCCGGGGCCCAACAGATACGCAGTATTTT

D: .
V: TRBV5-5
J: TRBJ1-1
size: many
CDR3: CASSLERLANTEAFF
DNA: TGTGCCAGCAGCTTGGAGAGATTAGCGAACACTGAAGCTTTCTTT

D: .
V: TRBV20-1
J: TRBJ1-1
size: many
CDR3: CSARVNRGTEAFF
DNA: TGCAGTGCCCGGGTCAATAGGGGTACTGAAGCTTTCTTT

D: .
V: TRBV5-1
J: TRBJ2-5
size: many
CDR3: CASRFILQETQYF
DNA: TGCGCCAGCCGGTTTATACTCCAAGAGACCCAGTACTTC

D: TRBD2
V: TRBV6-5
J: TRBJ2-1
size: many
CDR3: CASSWGGSTYNEQFF
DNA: TGTGCCAGCAGCTGGGGGGGTTCAACCTACAATGAGCAGTTCTTC

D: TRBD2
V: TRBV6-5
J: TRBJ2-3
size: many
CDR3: CASRSSGGTTDTQYF
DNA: TGTGCCAGCCGAAGCAGCGGGGGCACCACAGATACGCAGTATTTT

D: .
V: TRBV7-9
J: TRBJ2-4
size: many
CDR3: CASSLALGGKNIQYF
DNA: TGTGCCAGCAGCTTAGCCCTTGGGGGGAAAAACATTCAGTACTTC

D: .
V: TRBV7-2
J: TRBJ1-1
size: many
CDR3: CASSSAGGRAFF
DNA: TGTGCCAGCAGCTCGGCGGGGGGGCGAGCTTTCTTT

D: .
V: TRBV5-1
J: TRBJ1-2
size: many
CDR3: CASSLGTGTVYGYTF
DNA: TGCGCCAGCAGCTTGGGGACCGGGACGGTCTATGGCTACACCTTC

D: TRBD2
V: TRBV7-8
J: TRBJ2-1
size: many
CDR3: CASSLVLAYREQFF
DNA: TGTGCCAGCAGCTTAGTACTAGCGTATCGTGAGCAGTTCTTC

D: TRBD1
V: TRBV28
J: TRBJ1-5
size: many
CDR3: CASSFHRGRIGYGSQHF
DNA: TGTGCCAGCAGCTTTCACAGGGGGCGCATTGGGTACGGTTCCCAGCATTTT

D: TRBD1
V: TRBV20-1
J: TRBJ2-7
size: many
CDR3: CSAIKTGVYEQYF
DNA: TGCAGTGCTATAAAGACAGGGGTTTACGAGCAGTACTTC